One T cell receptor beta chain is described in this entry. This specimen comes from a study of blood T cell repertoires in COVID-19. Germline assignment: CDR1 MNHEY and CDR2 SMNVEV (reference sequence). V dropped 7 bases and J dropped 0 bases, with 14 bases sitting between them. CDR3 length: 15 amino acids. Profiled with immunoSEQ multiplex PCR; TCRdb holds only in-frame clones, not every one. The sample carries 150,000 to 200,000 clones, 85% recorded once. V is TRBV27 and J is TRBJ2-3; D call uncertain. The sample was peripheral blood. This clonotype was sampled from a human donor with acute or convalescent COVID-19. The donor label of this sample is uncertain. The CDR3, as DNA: TGTGCCAGCACCCCGACATTCTCTAGCACAGATACGCAGTATTTT. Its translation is CASTPTFSSTDTQYF.